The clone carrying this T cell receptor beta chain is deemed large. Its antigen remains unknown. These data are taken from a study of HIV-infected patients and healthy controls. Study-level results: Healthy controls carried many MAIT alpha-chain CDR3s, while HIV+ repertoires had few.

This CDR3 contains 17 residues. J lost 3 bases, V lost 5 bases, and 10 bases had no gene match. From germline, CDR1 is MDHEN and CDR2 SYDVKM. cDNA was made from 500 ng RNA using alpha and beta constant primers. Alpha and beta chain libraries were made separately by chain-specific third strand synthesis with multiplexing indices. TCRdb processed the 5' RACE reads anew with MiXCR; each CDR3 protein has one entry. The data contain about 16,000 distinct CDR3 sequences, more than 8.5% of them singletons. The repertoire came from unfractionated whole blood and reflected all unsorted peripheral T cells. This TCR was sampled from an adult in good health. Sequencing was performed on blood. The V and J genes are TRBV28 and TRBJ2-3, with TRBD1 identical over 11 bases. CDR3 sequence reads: CASSTPIGQGATDTQYF. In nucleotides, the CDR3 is TGTGCCAGCAGTACGCCAATCGGACAGGGGGCAACAGATACGCAGTATTTT. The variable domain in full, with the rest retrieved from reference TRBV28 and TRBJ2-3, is DVKVTQSSRYLVKRTGEKVFLECVQDMDHENMFWYRQDPGLGLRLIYFSYDVKMKEKGDIPEGYSVSREKKERFSLILESASTNQTSMYLCASSTPIGQGATDTQYFGPGTRLTVL.